Presented here are 18 T cell receptor beta chains from one specimen sequenced in a study of identical twins. Each CDR3 protein gets one entry after TCRdb re-called the 5' RACE reads with MiXCR. In the table there are about 150,000 distinct CDR3 sequences, around 3.5% of which are singletons. What was sequenced was memory T cells sorted from blood. These receptors were obtained from a man between 18 and 29 years old in good health.

This clonotype was observed many times. This rearrangement joins TRBV20-1 to TRBJ2-7; 8 nucleotides match TRBD1. The CDR3 contains 14 residues. From germline, CDR1 is DFQATT and CDR2 SNEGSKA (reference sequence). J lost 3 bases, V lost 6 bases, and 10 bases had no gene match. As DNA, the CDR3 is TGCAGTGCCCGGACCCCAGGGGGCTTCTACGAGCAGTACTTC. Translated, it gives CSARTPGGFYEQYF.

The chain is built from TRBV6-1 and TRBJ2-1, with unresolved D. Germline CDR1 reads MNHNS; CDR2 reads SASEGT. Trimming pared 7 bases from V and 7 bases from J, leaving 17 bases between. The CDR3 is 14 amino acids. CDR3 sequence reads: CASKQTSFTNEQFF. DNA for the CDR3: TGTGCCAGCAAGCAAACGTCCTTTACGAATGAGCAGTTCTTC.

This clonotype came up many times. This rearrangement joins TRBV20-1 to TRBJ1-5; tentative D call: TRBD1 (5 bases). The CDR3 contains 13 residues. Germline loops: CDR1 DFQATT, CDR2 SNEGSKA (reference sequence). V shed 0 bases and J shed 4 bases, with 7 bases lying between them. CDR3 amino acids: CSARDKGNQPQHF. The CDR3 DNA is TGCAGTGCTAGAGATAAGGGGAATCAGCCCCAGCATTTT.

About this clonotype itself: Because the CDR3 is missing its conserved closing phenylalanine or tryptophan, this is likely a read error. No DNA is shown, since the ends of the CDR3 on it are uncertain; the CDR3 is the one TCRdb lists. The chain carries TRBV4-3 and TRBJ2-3. The germline V gene has CDR1 LGHNA and CDR2 YSLEER. The CDR3 has 16 residues if both end residues are counted. This CDR3 is CDSSQEKETRTDTQSS.

The chain combines TRBV24-1 with TRBJ2-5; the D is unclear. Trimming stripped 2 bases from V and 7 bases from J, with 19 bases between. The length of the CDR3 is 16 residues. Germline assignment: CDR1 KGHDR and CDR2 SFDVKD. CDR3 DNA sequence: TGTGCCACCAGTGATTCAAGTTGGCGTTCTGTGGGGACCCAGTACTTC. Amino acids: CATSDSSWRSVGTQYF.

The chain combines TRBV12-3 or TRBV12-4 with TRBJ2-5; D call uncertain. The CDR3 has 14 residues. Between the trimmed V and J ends, which lost 3 bases and 5 bases, there was a span of 13 bases. The CDR3 region is CASSFPPVVETQYF. For the CDR3, the DNA is TGTGCCAGCAGTTTTCCCCCGGTCGTGGAGACCCAGTACTTC.

This clonotype was observed at least ten times. The chain joins TRBV10-3 to TRBJ2-1; D tentatively fits TRBD1 or TRBD2 (5 bases each). This CDR3 is built from 15 residues. The V gene lost 6 bases and the J gene lost 0 bases, with 12 bases spanning the gap. Germline CDR1 and CDR2: ENHRY and SYGVKD. The CDR3 DNA reads as TGTGCCATCAGCGAAGCCGGGACCTCCTACAATGAGCAGTTCTTC. Amino acid sequence: CAISEAGTSYNEQFF.

Many counts were recorded for this clonotype. The V call is TRBV5-1, the J call TRBJ2-1; D might be TRBD2 (6 bases). This CDR3 spans 14 amino acids. Per the germline V gene, CDR1 is SGHRS and CDR2 is YFSETQ. Trimming took off 0 bases at V and 7 bases at J, with 11 bases between the two ends. CDR3 loop: CASSLDPGRNEQFF. In nucleotides, the CDR3 is TGCGCCAGCAGCTTGGATCCGGGGAGGAATGAGCAGTTCTTC.

The rearrangement joins TRBV5-1 to TRBJ2-7; no firm D call. The V end was cut by 7 bases, the J end by 6 bases, with 17 bases between. There are 13 residues in the CDR3. Germline V gene lookup returns CDR1 SGHRS and CDR2 YFSETQ. The CDR3 reads CASGSQVGPEQYF. DNA for the CDR3: TGCGCCAGCGGTTCCCAGGTTGGTCCCGAGCAGTACTTC.

This clonotype was picked up many times. V and J are TRBV4-3 and TRBJ2-7, with D possibly being TRBD2 (6 bases). The V gene lost 0 bases and the J gene lost 3 bases, with 12 bases spanning the gap. Germline-derived CDR1 and CDR2 are LGHNA and YSLEER. This CDR3 comprises 15 residues. CDR3 in amino acids: CASSQEVADRYEQYF. The CDR3 DNA reads as TGCGCCAGCAGCCAAGAAGTAGCGGATCGCTACGAGCAGTACTTC.

This rearrangement joins TRBV12-3 or TRBV12-4 to TRBJ2-7; 9 bases agree with TRBD2. V dropped 6 bases and J dropped 0; count of bases not matched to a gene: 9. The length of the CDR3 is 16 residues. CDR3 DNA sequence: TGTGCCAGCAGGGCTAGACTAGCGGAGATCTCCTACGAGCAGTACTTC. As protein: CASRARLAEISYEQYF.

This clonotype has ten or more counts. The chain couples TRBV4-2 to TRBJ2-3; D possibly uses TRBD1 or TRBD2 (5 bases each). V was clipped by 0 bases and J by 6 bases, with 16 bases between them. This CDR3 has 16 residues. Per the germline V gene, CDR1 is LGHNA and CDR2 is YNFKEQ. The CDR3 DNA reads TGTGCCAGCAGCCAAGAGCGGACACGATCGGGGGATACGCAGTATTTT. This encodes CASSQERTRSGDTQYF.

This clonotype was counted ten times or more. The chain recombines TRBV5-5 with TRBJ1-5; D is unresolved. The V gene lost 1 base and the J gene lost 4 bases, with 15 bases spanning the gap. Per the germline V gene, CDR1 is SGHKS and CDR2 is YYEKEE (reference sequence). This CDR3 has 16 amino acids. The DNA for the CDR3 is TGTGCCAGCAGCTTGCAAGGTCCCCAGATTAATCAGCCCCAGCATTTT. Translation: CASSLQGPQINQPQHF.

This clonotype occurred many times. The chain employs TRBV29-1 and TRBJ2-2, with 8 bases matching TRBD2. Germline CDR1 and CDR2: SQVTM and ANQGSEA. This CDR3 has 16 amino acids. Trimming cost V 5 bases and J 1 base; bases outside gene matches: 9. The CDR3 nucleotides read TGCAGCGTTCGGGGGGGGAGACAGGTGAACACCGGGGAGCTGTTTTTT. It is translated as CSVRGGRQVNTGELFF.

This clonotype has a count of ten or more. The J gene is TRBJ2-6, the V gene TRBV6-2 or TRBV6-3; D not certain. Germline CDR1 reads MNHEY; CDR2 reads SVGEGT. Trimming took off 7 bases at V and 0 bases at J, with 4 bases between the two ends. This CDR3 region has 13 residues. CDR3: CASKISGANVLTF. Written as DNA, the CDR3 is TGTGCCAGCAAAATCTCTGGGGCCAACGTCCTGACTTTC.

In this sample, this clonotype turned up many times. The chain recombines TRBV27 with TRBJ2-6; unclear D gene. This CDR3 is 15 amino acids long. The V and J ends lost 3 bases and 0 bases respectively, with 6 bases between them. The germline V gene has CDR1 MNHEY and CDR2 SMNVEV (reference sequence). The CDR3 DNA reads as TGTGCCAGCAGTTTCTTGGCCTCTGGGGCCAACGTCCTGACTTTC. Protein: CASSFLASGANVLTF.

This clonotype was counted ten times or more. The chain employs TRBV12-3 or TRBV12-4 and TRBJ2-7; 7 positions match TRBD1. CDR3 size: 14 residues. Losses at the gene ends were 6 bases for V and 5 bases for J; bases not matched to a gene: 10. In DNA form, the CDR3 reads TGTGCCAGCAGCCCCGGGACAGCAATCCACGAGCAGTACTTC. Translating gives CASSPGTAIHEQYF.

The chain couples TRBV5-5 to TRBJ2-3; 9 bases map to TRBD1. The V gene's germline CDR1 is SGHKS and CDR2 YYEKEE (reference sequence). The CDR3 has 15 residues. V lost 0 bases, J lost 4 bases, and 3 bases stayed unmatched. The CDR3 coding sequence is TGTGCCAGCAGCTTGGTACAGGGGGCTTCAGATACGCAGTATTTT. Protein: CASSLVQGASDTQYF. Supplemented by reference TRBV5-5 and TRBJ2-3, the full variable domain reads DAGVTQSPTHLIKTRGQQVTLRCSPISGHKSVSWYQQVLGQGPQFIFQYYEKEERGRGNFPDRFSARQFPNYSSELNVNALLLGDSALYLCASSLVQGASDTQYFGPGTRLTVL.